The rows below give T cell receptor beta chains drawn from one sample of a study of shared clonotypes between healthy human individuals. Method: immunoSEQ multiplex PCR; TCRdb's copy keeps in-frame clones and lacks some. The sample yields around 1,000,000 clones, around three quarters seen once. The sequencing sample was made of memory CD4+ T cells from PBMCs. These receptors all stem from a man aged 18 to 30 in good health. Some clones in this sample may be carry-over from other donors' samples. The CDR3 runs from the conserved cysteine through the conserved F or W. The D gene is left open where the match is weak. Clone size, where shown, is once, few, many, or a class for clones that have expanded.

-,TRBV18,-,TRBJ2-7,CASSQVGGYSSEQYF,TGTGCCAGCTCCCAGGTGGGGGGATACTCTTCCGAGCAGTACTTC
-,TRBV28,-,TRBJ1-2,CASSSSMYGYTF,TGTGCCAGCAGTTCCTCGATGTATGGCTACACCTTC
TRBD1,TRBV29-1,-,TRBJ2-7,CSVEAGTGVGEQYF,TGCAGCGTTGAGGCCGGGACAGGGGTAGGCGAGCAGTACTTC
TRBD2,TRBV7-9,few,TRBJ2-2,CASGGLAGGTGELFF,TGTGCCAGCGGTGGACTAGCGGGAGGCACCGGGGAGCTGTTTTTT
-,TRBV7-2,-,TRBJ1-5,CASSLGAWNQPQHF,TGTGCCAGCAGCCTAGGGGCTTGGAATCAGCCCCAGCATTTT
-,TRBV5-4,once,TRBJ1-2,CASSWGTAYGYTF,TGTGCCAGCAGTTGGGGAACAGCCTATGGCTACACCTTC
-,TRBV14,many,TRBJ2-5,CASSQEGFLETQYF,TGTGCCAGCAGCCAAGAGGGATTTTTGGAGACCCAGTACTTC
TRBD2,TRBV7-3,-,TRBJ2-1,CASSLAGGAYNEQFF,TGTGCCAGCAGCCTAGCGGGAGGGGCCTACAATGAGCAGTTCTTC
TRBD2,TRBV5-1,-,TRBJ2-7,CASSLGGGGSSYEQYF,TGCGCCAGCAGCTTGGGTGGCGGGGGGAGCTCCTACGAGCAGTACTTC
TRBD1,TRBV5-1,-,TRBJ2-1,CASTPPDRVDREQFF,TGCGCCAGCACCCCCCCGGACAGGGTCGATCGGGAGCAGTTCTTC
TRBD2,TRBV9,many,TRBJ2-7,CASSRTSERSYEQYF,TGTGCCAGCAGCCGGACTAGCGAGCGGTCCTACGAGCAGTACTTC
-,TRBV18,-,TRBJ1-2,CASSPGTRAVYGYTF,TGTGCCAGCTCACCAGGTACCAGGGCGGTCTATGGCTACACCTTC
TRBD1,TRBV4-2,-,TRBJ1-1,CASSQVIQGPRGAFF,TGTGCCAGCAGCCAAGTTATACAGGGGCCCCGTGGGGCTTTCTTT
TRBD1,TRBV28,-,TRBJ2-3,CASSLGDGRQGSQYF,TGTGCCAGCAGTCTGGGGGATGGCAGACAGGGGTCGCAGTATTTT
-,TRBV2,-,TRBJ2-5,CASRLEETQYF,TGTGCCAGTAGACTAGAAGAGACCCAGTACTTC
TRBD2,TRBV7-3,-,TRBJ2-3,CASSSSRTSGRYGTDTQYF,TGTGCCAGCAGCTCCTCCAGGACTAGCGGCAGATATGGCACAGATACGCAGTATTTT
TRBD1,TRBV4-1,-,TRBJ1-1,CASSRTGMDTEAFF,TGCGCCAGCAGTCGGACAGGTATGGACACTGAAGCTTTCTTT
-,TRBV5-6,few,TRBJ1-2,CASSLEGTVGYGYTF,TGTGCCAGCAGCTTGGAAGGGACTGTGGGATATGGCTACACCTTC
-,TRBV19,-,TRBJ1-2,CASSMVVEGPYGYTF,TGTGCCAGTAGTATGGTGGTTGAGGGGCCATATGGCTACACCTTC
-,TRBV7-2,-,TRBJ2-2,CASSPYDSRNTGELFF,TGTGCCAGCAGCCCCTATGACAGCCGGAACACCGGGGAGCTGTTTTTT
TRBD1,TRBV11-2,-,TRBJ2-2,CASSLDWDRARLFF,TGTGCCAGCAGCTTAGATTGGGACAGGGCAAGGCTGTTTTTT
-,TRBV5-1,once,TRBJ2-2,CASSLNQGGGTGELFF,TGCGCCAGCAGTTTGAACCAGGGCGGAGGCACCGGGGAGCTGTTTTTT
-,TRBV7-6,-,TRBJ2-5,CASSLPLGQETQYF,TGTGCCAGCAGCCTCCCCTTGGGGCAAGAGACCCAGTACTTC
-,TRBV7-9,-,TRBJ2-7,CASSLLPNEQYF,TGTGCCAGCAGCTTATTGCCGAACGAGCAGTACTTC
-,TRBV19,-,TRBJ2-7,CASSIVRQGNYEQYF,TGTGCCAGTAGTATAGTTCGGCAGGGTAACTACGAGCAGTACTTC
-,TRBV5-4,-,TRBJ1-3,CASSPGGGTSGNTIYF,TGTGCCAGCAGCCCGGGGGGCGGGACCTCTGGAAACACCATATATTTT
-,TRBV28,few,TRBJ1-3,CASRYTGGSGNTIYF,TGTGCCAGCAGATACACCGGGGGGTCTGGAAACACCATATATTTT
TRBD2,TRBV27,-,TRBJ2-7,CASSPGVGTSGYEQYF,TGTGCCAGCAGTCCCGGCGTAGGGACTAGCGGCTACGAGCAGTACTTC
-,TRBV25-1,once,TRBJ1-3,CASSTPESSGNTIYF,TGTGCCAGCAGTACCCCAGAGAGCTCTGGAAACACCATATATTTT
-,TRBV30,-,TRBJ2-2,CAWRDGPGELFF,TGTGCCTGGAGGGACGGCCCAGGGGAGCTGTTTTTT
-,TRBV28,-,TRBJ2-5,CASRTTRKTQYF,TGTGCCAGCAGAACCACCCGAAAGACCCAGTACTTC
-,TRBV6-1,-,TRBJ2-7,CASSEIASYEQYF,TGTGCCAGCAGTGAAATAGCCTCCTACGAGCAGTACTTC
-,TRBV27,-,TRBJ2-7,CASTLGTTGGEQYF,TGTGCCAGCACCTTAGGGACCACCGGAGGCGAGCAGTACTTC
-,TRBV27,-,TRBJ2-5,CASSLPGETQYF,TGTGCCAGCAGTTTACCTGGAGAGACCCAGTACTTC
-,TRBV5-8,-,TRBJ2-6,CASSLIPGNVLTF,TGTGCCAGCAGCTTGATCCCGGGGAACGTCCTGACTTTC
TRBD1,TRBV28,-,TRBJ1-5,CASTTGGFQPQHF,TGTGCCAGCACAACAGGGGGTTTTCAGCCCCAGCATTTT
TRBD1,TRBV29-1,few,TRBJ1-4,CSVTGTDNEKLFF,TGCAGCGTAACCGGGACAGACAATGAAAAACTGTTTTTT
-,TRBV18,many,TRBJ1-3,CASSSQHGDGNTIYF,TGTGCCAGCTCATCACAACACGGTGATGGAAACACCATATATTTT
TRBD2,TRBV6-6,-,TRBJ2-7,CASRPPPGLAPVEQYF,TGTGCCAGCAGGCCTCCTCCGGGACTAGCGCCCGTTGAGCAGTACTTC
-,TRBV30,-,TRBJ2-4,CAWSAQAKNIQYF,TGTGCCTGGAGTGCACAGGCCAAAAACATTCAGTACTTC
-,TRBV19,-,TRBJ1-2,CASRFLIRDSRLGGYTF,TGTGCCAGTAGATTCCTAATCCGGGACTCCCGTCTTGGTGGCTACACCTTC
TRBD1,TRBV5-4,-,TRBJ2-3,CASSMGTATTDTQYF,TGTGCCAGCAGCATGGGGACAGCTACTACAGATACGCAGTATTTT
-,TRBV21-1,once,TRBJ2-6,CASSSSPQGTGANVLTF,TGTGCCAGCAGCTCTAGTCCGCAGGGGACTGGGGCCAACGTCCTGACTTTC
TRBD2,TRBV6-5,-,TRBJ2-1,CASSELAGGRNEQFF,TGTGCCAGCAGCGAACTAGCGGGAGGACGCAATGAGCAGTTCTTC
-,TRBV28,-,TRBJ2-7,CASSPPGGPYYEQYF,TGTGCCAGCAGTCCACCGGGCGGCCCCTACTACGAGCAGTACTTC
-,TRBV27,-,TRBJ1-5,CASARDNGNQPQHF,TGTGCCTCCGCGAGGGACAACGGCAATCAGCCCCAGCATTTT
TRBD1,TRBV27,-,TRBJ2-7,CASSLDGTGYYEQYF,TGTGCCAGCAGTTTAGATGGGACAGGCTACTACGAGCAGTACTTC
TRBD1,TRBV5-1,few,TRBJ1-3,CASSSGQGGNTIYF,TGCGCCAGCAGCTCCGGACAGGGGGGAAACACCATATATTTT
-,TRBV6-5,-,TRBJ2-7,CASSYVGRREQYF,TGTGCCAGCAGTTACGTCGGGAGACGCGAGCAGTACTTC
-,TRBV5-1,-,TRBJ2-3,CASSLGSGDTQYF,TGCGCCAGCAGCTTGGGGTCCGGGGATACGCAGTATTTT
-,TRBV7-2,-,TRBJ2-4,CASSLKGGFSKNIQYF,TGTGCCAGCAGCCTTAAAGGCGGGTTTTCCAAAAACATTCAGTACTTC
-,TRBV11-2,-,TRBJ1-2,CASSLVAGSGYTF,TGTGCCAGCAGCTTAGTAGCAGGGTCTGGCTACACCTTC
TRBD1,TRBV7-8,-,TRBJ1-1,CASSNLGQKLAEAFF,TGTGCCAGCAGCAACCTGGGACAGAAGTTAGCTGAAGCTTTCTTT
-,TRBV4-1,-,TRBJ2-2,CASSQEGTLNTGELFF,TGCGCCAGCAGCCAAGAAGGGACACTAAACACCGGGGAGCTGTTTTTT
-,TRBV4-1,-,TRBJ2-4,CASSQLGHFSNIQYF,TGCGCCAGCAGCCAACTCGGACACTTCAGTAACATTCAGTACTTC